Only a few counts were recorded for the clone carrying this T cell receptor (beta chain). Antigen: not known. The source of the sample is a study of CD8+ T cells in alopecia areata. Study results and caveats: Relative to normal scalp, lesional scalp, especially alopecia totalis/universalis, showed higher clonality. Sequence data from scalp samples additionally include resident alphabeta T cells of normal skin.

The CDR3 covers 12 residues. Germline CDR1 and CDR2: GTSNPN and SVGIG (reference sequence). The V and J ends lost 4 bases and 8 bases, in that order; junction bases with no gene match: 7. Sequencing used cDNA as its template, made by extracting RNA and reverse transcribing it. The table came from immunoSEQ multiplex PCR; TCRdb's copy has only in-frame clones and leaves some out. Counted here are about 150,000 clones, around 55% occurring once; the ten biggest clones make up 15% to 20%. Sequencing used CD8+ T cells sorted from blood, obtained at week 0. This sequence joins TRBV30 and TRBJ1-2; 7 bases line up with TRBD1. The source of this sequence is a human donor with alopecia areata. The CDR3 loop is CAWNRGSDGYTF. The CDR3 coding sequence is TGTGCCTGGAACAGGGGATCTGACGGCTACACCTTC.